A selection of T cell receptor beta chains follows, all from one sample in a study of T cell responses to AZD1222 COVID-19 vaccine. Sequencing used immunoSEQ multiplex PCR; TCRdb keeps in-frame clones, though not all of them. The sample gives 120,000 or so clones, 88% of which show up once; 7.6% is in the top ten. Sequenced here: peripheral blood, sampled on day 0 of AZD1222 vaccination. These receptors were taken from an adult in good health. Both conserved end residues are part of each CDR3. D genes are given only for firm matches. Clone size is not always given. Where it is, it says once, few, many or a class for expanded clones.

d_gene: -; j_gene: TRBJ2-5; v_gene: TRBV18; abundance: once; CDR3aa: CASSPPGRTQETQYF; CDR3nt: TGTGCCAGCTCACCGCCTGGACGGACCCAAGAGACCCAGTACTTC
d_gene: TRBD1; j_gene: TRBJ2-3; v_gene: TRBV5-4; abundance: -; CDR3aa: CASSLLVGQGTDTQYF; CDR3nt: TGTGCCAGCAGCTTGTTGGTGGGACAGGGGACAGATACGCAGTATTTT
d_gene: -; j_gene: TRBJ2-1; v_gene: TRBV27; abundance: -; CDR3aa: CASSGAGRDNNEQFF; CDR3nt: TGTGCCAGCAGCGGGGCCGGTAGGGATAACAATGAGCAGTTCTTC
d_gene: TRBD1; j_gene: TRBJ1-2; v_gene: TRBV9; abundance: few; CDR3aa: CASSAGDSFNYGYTF; CDR3nt: TGTGCCAGCAGCGCAGGGGACAGCTTTAACTATGGCTACACCTTC
d_gene: -; j_gene: TRBJ2-1; v_gene: TRBV2; abundance: -; CDR3aa: CASSPGTLGSNEQFF; CDR3nt: TGTGCCAGCAGTCCCGGGACTCTGGGATCCAATGAGCAGTTCTTC
d_gene: TRBD2; j_gene: TRBJ2-3; v_gene: TRBV25-1; abundance: few; CDR3aa: CAVGDYTDTQYF; CDR3nt: TGTGCCGTAGGGGACTACACAGATACGCAGTATTTT
d_gene: -; j_gene: TRBJ1-5; v_gene: TRBV10-3; abundance: once; CDR3aa: CAISERGRGNQPQHF; CDR3nt: TGTGCCATCAGTGAAAGAGGTCGGGGCAATCAGCCCCAGCATTTT
d_gene: -; j_gene: TRBJ1-6; v_gene: TRBV27; abundance: -; CDR3aa: CASSLLGQRGDSPLHF; CDR3nt: TGTGCCAGCAGTTTATTGGGCCAGCGTGGGGACTCACCCCTCCACTTT
d_gene: -; j_gene: TRBJ2-5; v_gene: TRBV7-2; abundance: -; CDR3aa: CASSTDPIETQYF; CDR3nt: TGTGCCAGCAGCACCGACCCGATTGAGACCCAGTACTTC
d_gene: -; j_gene: TRBJ2-7; v_gene: TRBV11-3; abundance: -; CDR3aa: CASSIDSTPSYEQYF; CDR3nt: TGTGCCAGCAGTATAGACAGTACACCGTCCTACGAGCAGTACTTC
d_gene: -; j_gene: TRBJ1-2; v_gene: TRBV28; abundance: once; CDR3aa: CASSPMGQGYYGYTF; CDR3nt: TGTGCCAGCAGTCCAATGGGGCAGGGGTACTATGGCTACACCTTC
d_gene: TRBD1; j_gene: TRBJ1-1; v_gene: TRBV19; abundance: -; CDR3aa: CASRRTGGSPEAFF; CDR3nt: TGTGCCAGTAGAAGGACAGGGGGCTCTCCTGAAGCTTTCTTT
d_gene: TRBD1; j_gene: TRBJ1-4; v_gene: TRBV5-1; abundance: -; CDR3aa: CASSRTGTDEKLFF; CDR3nt: TGCGCCAGCAGCAGGACAGGGACAGATGAAAAACTGTTTTTT
d_gene: TRBD2; j_gene: TRBJ2-7; v_gene: TRBV5-4; abundance: few; CDR3aa: CASSLVPTRGRRDEQYF; CDR3nt: TGTGCCAGCAGCTTGGTCCCCACCCGCGGGAGACGGGACGAGCAGTACTTC
d_gene: -; j_gene: TRBJ2-7; v_gene: TRBV18; abundance: -; CDR3aa: CASSPTGPYEQYF; CDR3nt: TGTGCCAGCTCACCAACAGGGCCCTACGAGCAGTACTTC
d_gene: -; j_gene: TRBJ2-1; v_gene: TRBV7-2; abundance: once; CDR3aa: CASSLASVTEQFF; CDR3nt: TGTGCCAGCAGCTTAGCATCGGTAACCGAGCAGTTCTTC
d_gene: TRBD2; j_gene: TRBJ2-7; v_gene: TRBV5-1; abundance: -; CDR3aa: CASSPGLAGNEQYF; CDR3nt: TGCGCCAGCAGCCCGGGACTAGCGGGAAACGAGCAGTACTTC
d_gene: TRBD2; j_gene: TRBJ2-7; v_gene: TRBV3-1/TRBV3-2; abundance: -; CDR3aa: CASSQGLAGAYEQYF; CDR3nt: TGTGCCAGCAGCCAGGGACTAGCGGGAGCCTACGAGCAGTACTTC
d_gene: -; j_gene: TRBJ2-1; v_gene: TRBV5-4; abundance: -; CDR3aa: CASSRGESSYNEQFF; CDR3nt: TGTGCCAGCAGCAGGGGGGAGAGCTCCTACAATGAGCAGTTCTTC
d_gene: TRBD1; j_gene: TRBJ2-2; v_gene: TRBV5-1; abundance: -; CDR3aa: CASSLSATGQGETGELFF; CDR3nt: TGCGCCAGCAGCTTGTCGGCTACGGGACAGGGGGAGACCGGGGAGCTGTTTTTT
d_gene: -; j_gene: TRBJ1-1; v_gene: TRBV11-2; abundance: -; CDR3aa: CASSLVSNTEAFF; CDR3nt: TGTGCCAGCAGCTTAGTGAGTAACACTGAAGCTTTCTTT
d_gene: TRBD1; j_gene: TRBJ2-7; v_gene: TRBV27; abundance: -; CDR3aa: CASSRSGTGDEQYF; CDR3nt: TGTGCCAGCAGTAGATCCGGGACAGGGGACGAGCAGTACTTC
d_gene: TRBD1; j_gene: TRBJ1-4; v_gene: TRBV5-1; abundance: -; CDR3aa: CASSTKTGNEKLFF; CDR3nt: TGCGCCAGCAGCACAAAGACAGGGAATGAAAAACTGTTTTTT
d_gene: -; j_gene: TRBJ1-6; v_gene: TRBV3-1/TRBV3-2; abundance: once; CDR3aa: CASSLMDSPLHF; CDR3nt: TGTGCCAGCAGCCTCATGGATTCACCCCTCCACTTT
d_gene: -; j_gene: TRBJ1-5; v_gene: TRBV30; abundance: -; CDR3aa: CAWSVAGRSQPQHF; CDR3nt: TGTGCCTGGAGTGTGGCAGGGAGATCTCAGCCCCAGCATTTT
d_gene: -; j_gene: TRBJ2-7; v_gene: TRBV7-2; abundance: -; CDR3aa: CASSLSDGTYEQYF; CDR3nt: TGTGCCAGCAGCTTGTCCGACGGGACCTACGAGCAGTACTTC
d_gene: -; j_gene: TRBJ1-3; v_gene: TRBV6-5; abundance: -; CDR3aa: CASRASGDSGNTIYF; CDR3nt: TGTGCCAGCAGAGCTTCAGGGGACTCTGGAAACACCATATATTTT
d_gene: -; j_gene: TRBJ1-5; v_gene: TRBV27; abundance: -; CDR3aa: CASSTTRVVGNQPQHF; CDR3nt: TGTGCCAGCAGTACAACCAGGGTTGTTGGCAATCAGCCCCAGCATTTT
d_gene: -; j_gene: TRBJ1-5; v_gene: TRBV3-1/TRBV3-2; abundance: -; CDR3aa: CASSYNDNQPQHF; CDR3nt: TGTGCCAGCAGCTACAATGACAATCAGCCCCAGCATTTT
d_gene: -; j_gene: TRBJ1-5; v_gene: TRBV19; abundance: once; CDR3aa: CASTFLGGNQPQHF; CDR3nt: TGTGCCAGTACCTTCTTAGGGGGCAATCAGCCCCAGCATTTT
d_gene: -; j_gene: TRBJ1-1; v_gene: TRBV11-1; abundance: -; CDR3aa: CASSLAGLSTEAFF; CDR3nt: TGTGCCAGCAGCTTAGCAGGTTTGAGCACTGAAGCTTTCTTT
d_gene: TRBD2; j_gene: TRBJ2-7; v_gene: TRBV7-9; abundance: -; CDR3aa: CASSYGLAGPSYEQYF; CDR3nt: TGTGCCAGCAGTTATGGACTAGCGGGACCCTCCTACGAGCAGTACTTC
d_gene: -; j_gene: TRBJ2-2; v_gene: TRBV7-9; abundance: -; CDR3aa: CASSPPEASIGAGELFF; CDR3nt: TGTGCCAGCAGCCCACCGGAGGCCAGCATCGGGGCCGGGGAGCTGTTTTTT
d_gene: -; j_gene: TRBJ1-4; v_gene: TRBV18; abundance: -; CDR3aa: CASGQSSNEKLFF; CDR3nt: TGTGCCAGCGGACAGTCTTCAAATGAAAAACTGTTTTTT
d_gene: TRBD1; j_gene: TRBJ2-3; v_gene: TRBV5-1; abundance: -; CDR3aa: CASSGTGTPDTQYF; CDR3nt: TGCGCCAGCAGTGGGACAGGGACCCCAGATACGCAGTATTTT
d_gene: TRBD1; j_gene: TRBJ1-5; v_gene: TRBV5-6; abundance: -; CDR3aa: CASSYDRGAQPQHF; CDR3nt: TGTGCCAGCAGCTATGACAGGGGGGCTCAGCCCCAGCATTTT
d_gene: -; j_gene: TRBJ1-2; v_gene: TRBV12-3/TRBV12-4; abundance: -; CDR3aa: CASSPETYGYTF; CDR3nt: TGTGCCAGCAGCCCAGAAACATATGGCTACACCTTC
d_gene: -; j_gene: TRBJ1-2; v_gene: TRBV7-8; abundance: -; CDR3aa: CASSLNRAYGDYGYTF; CDR3nt: TGTGCCAGCAGCTTAAATCGCGCCTACGGGGACTATGGCTACACCTTC
d_gene: TRBD2; j_gene: TRBJ2-2; v_gene: TRBV19; abundance: -; CDR3aa: CASSIRASGNTGELFF; CDR3nt: TGTGCCAGTAGTATTAGGGCTAGCGGGAACACCGGGGAGCTGTTTTTT
d_gene: -; j_gene: TRBJ2-7; v_gene: TRBV5-8; abundance: -; CDR3aa: CASSFPGFSFYEQYF; CDR3nt: TGTGCCAGCAGCTTCCCCGGGTTCTCATTCTACGAGCAGTACTTC
d_gene: -; j_gene: TRBJ2-1; v_gene: TRBV6-5; abundance: -; CDR3aa: CATRPGHLYNEQFF; CDR3nt: TGTGCCACCCGGCCGGGACACCTCTACAATGAGCAGTTCTTC
d_gene: TRBD1; j_gene: TRBJ2-7; v_gene: TRBV28; abundance: few; CDR3aa: CASSLGQDYEQYF; CDR3nt: TGTGCCAGCAGTTTGGGACAGGACTACGAGCAGTACTTC
d_gene: -; j_gene: TRBJ1-5; v_gene: TRBV2; abundance: -; CDR3aa: CASRQDYDQPQHF; CDR3nt: TGTGCCAGCAGACAGGACTACGATCAGCCCCAGCATTTT
d_gene: TRBD1; j_gene: TRBJ1-1; v_gene: TRBV7-9; abundance: -; CDR3aa: CASSSYRGSMNTEAFF; CDR3nt: TGTGCCAGCAGCTCGTACAGGGGATCCATGAACACTGAAGCTTTCTTT
d_gene: -; j_gene: TRBJ2-7; v_gene: TRBV7-6; abundance: -; CDR3aa: CASNMASTDEQYF; CDR3nt: TGTGCCAGCAATATGGCTTCCACAGACGAGCAGTACTTC
d_gene: TRBD1; j_gene: TRBJ2-1; v_gene: TRBV3-1/TRBV3-2; abundance: -; CDR3aa: CASSPDRATYNEQFF; CDR3nt: TGTGCCAGCAGCCCCGACAGGGCCACCTACAATGAGCAGTTCTTC
d_gene: -; j_gene: TRBJ2-3; v_gene: TRBV2; abundance: -; CDR3aa: CASSEKGGADTQYF; CDR3nt: TGTGCCAGCAGTGAAAAAGGGGGGGCAGATACGCAGTATTTT